This T cell receptor (beta chain) came from a study of cytomegalovirus exposure and HLA in healthy donors (dated by TCRdb to 2016 to 2017). Background for the entire study: According to an earlier analysis of 587 of the donors, about 180 million T cells yielded 100 million or so unique TCR beta sequences and about 300 Gb of sequence data. To decide whether each TCR beta V gene segment behaved as functional or pseudogenic, an earlier analysis of over 500 of the donors relied on high-throughput TCR beta sequencing. The later analysis used no new phenotypic data to find candidate immune exposures, relying instead on TCR beta sequences and their occurrence across donors. Using immunosequencing, the study profiled T cell repertoires from about 620 subjects and related those repertoires to cytomegalovirus serostatus. Typing coverage differed by locus: A, B, C, DRB1 and DQB1 were typed in roughly 620-630 donors, DQA1 in 522, DPA1 in approximately 610, and DPB1 in 450 to 480. Across approximately 400 genotyped donors of the cohort, an average of about 240,000 unique TCR beta nucleotide sequences per donor were sequenced, and 15% to 20% of those sequences were non-productive. The study combined high-throughput TCR immunosequencing, statistical association of individual TCRs with disease status, and machine learning to predict cytomegalovirus infection status. To study patterns of TCR occurrence, a later analysis re-analyzed previously published TCR beta repertoires from 650 to 750 donors and added high-resolution HLA genotyping. Donor age, sex, ethnicity and CMV serostatus were compiled alongside the repertoire data. Class I and class II HLA loci were covered by the typing at four-digit resolution. In addition to the first cohort of 666 subjects, a separate validation cohort of over 90 different subjects was used. The aim of the study was to test whether cataloging public T cell receptors could identify signatures of past pathogen exposure. A handful of DR-DQ haplotypes were treated as single units for association and clustering because of strong linkage in the cohort. An early release covering roughly 600 HLA-typed donors comprised 250 to 350 gigabases of sequencing data and 65 million to 100 million unique TCR sequences. A later genetic analysis took genome-wide SNP genotypes for about 55% of the 666 donors and used that subset as a discovery cohort. All discovery cohort repertoires had been generated on a single sequencing platform. The genetic ancestry cluster associated with self-reported Caucasian donors included roughly four fifths of the 398 genotyped donors. On the study overall, not on this receptor specifically: In a later analysis, HLA-associated TCR beta chains showed more clonal expansion and lower generation probabilities than non-associated chains that were equally common. Correlated functional status among segregating V segments might reflect linkage disequilibrium, but an unknown experimental factor could not be ruled out. Compared with the roughly 670-donor mean, donors in an Asian-associated ancestry cluster had fewer N-insertions in productive TCRs, according to a later genetic analysis. Roughly uniform sequencing depth across donors was assumed in presence/absence analyses, although this assumption may not hold. The study listed 164 TCR beta chains as associated with cytomegalovirus. In vitro tests confirmed that three of the cytomegalovirus-associated TCR beta chains recognize cytomegalovirus antigens. The authors suggested that the approach could potentially be extended to other disease states and immunological phenotypes. A further reported finding was that TCR beta sequences accurately predicted the HLA-A and HLA-B alleles for most subjects in the first cohort. In an earlier analysis of some 540 of the donors, most TCR beta V segments appeared in productive rearrangements about 90% or about 30% of the time, broadly matching IMGT annotations. In a later analysis, 16,951 TCR beta sequences were associated with specific HLA alleles at a false discovery rate of 0.05. This cohort had only TCR beta chains sequenced, and the lack of alpha or paired-chain data limited which features could be detected. The 87-base-pair reads could not distinguish some IMGT-functional V segments, including TRBV6-2 and TRBV6-3, so those segments were excluded. Across donors, most TCR sequences were observed very rarely, whereas some public TCRs were present in many individuals. Cytomegalovirus status was reported to be diagnosed by the classifier with high specificity and sensitivity in both the original and validation cohorts. Because HLA typing was missing for some donors at each locus, association tests included only the typed subset. A later genetic analysis associated a missense DCLRE1C variant with V-gene and J-gene trimming of TCR beta chains, and an independent cohort replicated the association. When HLA alleles, especially DR and DQ, strongly co-occurred, TCR associations were difficult to assign to individual alleles. The sequencing pipeline was judged likely to have produced a cluster of highly shared sequence variants as a technical artifact. CMV serostatus was the only immune exposure information available for the cohort. In a later analysis, most CMV-associated TCR beta chains were found to appear HLA-restricted, with HLA associations seemingly driven largely by CMV exposure. Because counts were too low, about 18 rarely observed V segments, including chromosome 9 orphons, were excluded from the earlier analysis of fewer than 650 of the donors. In a later analysis, several top co-occurrence clusters were reported to appear linked to parvovirus B19, influenza, CMV and Epstein-Barr virus. According to a later analysis, TCR association rates differed among HLA loci, with DRB1 alleles showing the most associated TCRs and HLA-C alleles showing the fewest.

In total, 666 healthy bone marrow donors made up the cohort. Cohort members were all nominally healthy when sampled, although unrecorded immune exposures were likely present. The donor was CMV seropositive and was included in the group of 250 to 300 seropositive cohort members. Every donor gave a peripheral blood sample, and the peripheral blood mononuclear cells from that sample were used for TCR beta sequencing. The Qiagen DNeasy Blood Extraction Kit was used to extract genomic DNA from the blood cell samples. The table lists this clone with a count of one. There is no known antigen for this receptor. The record has no base qualities; no much larger clone is one base away. The CDR3 spans 15 residues, from the cysteine through the phenylalanine. Only CDR3 DNA remains: 45 bases, in frame from the first base. V and J are trimmed by 3 bases and 2 bases, and the gene matches miss 4 bases of the junction. Reading the germline V gene gives CDR1 SGHTA and CDR2 FQGNSA.

The library was built by means of the immunoSEQ multiplex PCR assay. The multiplex PCR relied on a mix of 60 forward primers for TCR Vbeta segments and 13 reverse primers for TCR Jbeta segments. The CDR3 region of rearranged TCR beta genes was amplified from genomic DNA with a multiplex PCR assay. The amplified TCR beta libraries were sequenced on the Illumina HiSeq System as 87-base-pair reads. In the paper's pipeline: A later analysis tallied roughly 80 million unique TCR beta chains across the 700 or so repertoires, and around 9.9 million of those chains were shared by two or more donors. To remove PCR and sequencing errors, raw reads were error-corrected and collapsed into unique sequences using a nearest-neighbor algorithm that merged closely related sequences. V, D and J gene segments were assigned by aligning CDR3 sequences to IMGT reference sequences. For a sequence to be retained, a match of at least six nucleotides to both a V gene segment and a J gene segment was required. Rearrangements were called productive when the CDR3 lacked stop codons and stayed in frame with V and J; all others were non-productive. Following IMGT convention, CDR3 was defined as the stretch from the second conserved V-encoded cysteine to the conserved J-encoded phenylalanine. Sequences without an unambiguous match to a single V gene segment were excluded from the earlier analysis of approximately 560 of the donors. An earlier analysis of a few hundred of the donors classified V segments as functional when productive rearrangements were above 56.7% and as segregating when the standard deviation between donors was above 5%. A statistical classification framework was built to diagnose cytomegalovirus status from the catalog of TCR beta chain sequences. In a later analysis, TCR nucleotide sequences were compared against IMGT/GENE-DB human TR gene sequences so that V and J genes could be assigned. The TCRdist pipeline was used in a later analysis to assign CDR3 sequences and most-parsimonious VDJ recombination scenarios. In a later analysis, each TCR beta chain was defined by its CDR3 amino acid sequence together with its V-gene family, and reads lacking a unique V-gene family were excluded. In a later analysis, approximately 640 highly shared, low-generation-probability nucleotide sequences were removed to address suspected cross-contamination and a sequencing artifact. For each public chain, a later analysis derived a clonal expansion index from normalized ranks of inferred template counts within each repertoire. Generation probabilities in a later analysis came from a VDJ recombination model fitted to out-of-frame rearrangements, and those results were checked against IGoR. In a later analysis, TCR-TCR, TCR-HLA and TCR-CMV co-occurrence was scored with hypergeometric tests, and a repertoire-size bias correction was applied to TCR pairs. False discovery rates were estimated in a later analysis by permuting HLA or CMV assignments 20 times. A later analysis grouped co-occurring TCRs with DBSCAN, adding TCRdist sequence similarity when clustering within HLA-allele-positive subsets. Co-occurrence clustering excluded repertoires with fewer than 30,000 or more than 120,000 public chains, plus five with anomalous nucleotide sharing. TCRdb stores this immuneACCESS table with in-frame sequences only. Part of the clones is absent; in the studies checked, under half of the shortfall reflects unresolved V genes, and no reason is known for the rest. V and J calls and clone size come straight from that table; D and trimming were deduced from the DNA. In all, the sample holds about 160,000 clones, and about 85% of those were seen once. The ten largest clones capture around 4.4% of the sample.

Sequencing was done on a sample of PBMCs. This receptor was obtained from a woman between 45 and 65 years old in good health and CMV-seropositive. The rearrangement joined TRBV7-2 to TRBJ1-2, and 9 bases in between align with TRBD1. The CDR3: CASSLTGQGNYGYTF. The sequenced DNA is TGTGCCAGCAGCTTGACCGGACAGGGGAACTATGGCTACACCTTC.